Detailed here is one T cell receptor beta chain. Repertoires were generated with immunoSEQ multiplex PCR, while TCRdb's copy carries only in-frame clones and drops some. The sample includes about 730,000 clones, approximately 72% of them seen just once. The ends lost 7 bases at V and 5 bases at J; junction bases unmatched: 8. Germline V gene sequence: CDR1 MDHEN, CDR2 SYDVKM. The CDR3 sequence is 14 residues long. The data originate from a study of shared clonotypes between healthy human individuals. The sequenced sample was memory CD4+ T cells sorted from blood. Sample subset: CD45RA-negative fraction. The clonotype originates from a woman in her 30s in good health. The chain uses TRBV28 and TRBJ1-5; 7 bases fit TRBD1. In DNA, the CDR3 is TGTGCCAGCACCGGGACAGAGGTGGATCAGCCCCAGCATTTT. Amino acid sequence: CASTGTEVDQPQHF.